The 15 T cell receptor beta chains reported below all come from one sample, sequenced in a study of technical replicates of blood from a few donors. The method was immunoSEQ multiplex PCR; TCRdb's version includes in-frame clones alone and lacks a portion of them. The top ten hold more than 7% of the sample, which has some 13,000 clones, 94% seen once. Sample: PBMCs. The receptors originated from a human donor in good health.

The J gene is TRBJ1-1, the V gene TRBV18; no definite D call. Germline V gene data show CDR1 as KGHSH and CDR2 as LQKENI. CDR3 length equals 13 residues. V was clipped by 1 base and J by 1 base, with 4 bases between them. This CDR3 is CASSPRENTEAFF. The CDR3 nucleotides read TGTGCCAGCTCACCACGAGAGAACACTGAAGCTTTCTTT.

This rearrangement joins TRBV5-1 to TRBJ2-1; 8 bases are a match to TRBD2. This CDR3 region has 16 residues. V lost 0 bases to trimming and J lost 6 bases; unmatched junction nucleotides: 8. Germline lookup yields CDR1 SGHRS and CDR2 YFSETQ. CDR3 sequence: CASSLGSLAGGNEQFF. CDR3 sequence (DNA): TGCGCCAGCAGCTTGGGAAGCTTGGCGGGAGGCAATGAGCAGTTCTTC.

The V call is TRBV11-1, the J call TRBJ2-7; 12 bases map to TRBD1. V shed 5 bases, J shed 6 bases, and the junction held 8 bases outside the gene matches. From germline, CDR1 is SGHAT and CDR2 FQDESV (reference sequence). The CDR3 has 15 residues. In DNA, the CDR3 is TGTGCCAGCAGCCAAGGGACAGGGGGCAAACGCGAGCAGTACTTC. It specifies CASSQGTGGKREQYF.

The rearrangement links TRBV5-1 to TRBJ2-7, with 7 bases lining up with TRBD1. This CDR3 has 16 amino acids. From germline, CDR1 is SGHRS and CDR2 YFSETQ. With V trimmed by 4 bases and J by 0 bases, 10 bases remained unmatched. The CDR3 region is CASSQGQLIYSYEQYF. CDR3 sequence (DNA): TGCGCCAGCAGCCAGGGACAGCTTATTTACTCCTACGAGCAGTACTTC. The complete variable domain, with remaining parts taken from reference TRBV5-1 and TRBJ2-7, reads KAGVTQTPRYLIKTRGQQVTLSCSPISGHRSVSWYQQTPGQGLQFLFEYFSETQRNKGNFPGRFSGRQFSNSRSEMNVSTLELGDSALYLCASSQGQLIYSYEQYFGPGTRLTVT.

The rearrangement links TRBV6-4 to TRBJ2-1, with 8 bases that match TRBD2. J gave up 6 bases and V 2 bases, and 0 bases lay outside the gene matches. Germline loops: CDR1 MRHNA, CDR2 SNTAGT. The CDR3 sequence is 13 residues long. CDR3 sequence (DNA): TGTGCCAGCAGTGACGGGACTAGCAATGAGCAGTTCTTC. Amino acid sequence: CASSDGTSNEQFF.

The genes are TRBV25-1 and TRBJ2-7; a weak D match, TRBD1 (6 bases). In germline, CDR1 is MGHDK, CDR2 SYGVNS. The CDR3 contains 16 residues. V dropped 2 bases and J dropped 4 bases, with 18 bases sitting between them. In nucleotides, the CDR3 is TGTGCCAGCAGTGAACCCGGGACACTTAGAGGGTACGAGCAGTACTTC. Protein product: CASSEPGTLRGYEQYF.

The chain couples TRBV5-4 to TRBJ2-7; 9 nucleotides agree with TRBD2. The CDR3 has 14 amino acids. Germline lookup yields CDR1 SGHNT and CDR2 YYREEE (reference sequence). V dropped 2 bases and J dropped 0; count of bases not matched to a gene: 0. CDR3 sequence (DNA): TGTGCCAGCAGCTTAGCGGGAGGCTCCTACGAGCAGTACTTC. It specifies CASSLAGGSYEQYF.

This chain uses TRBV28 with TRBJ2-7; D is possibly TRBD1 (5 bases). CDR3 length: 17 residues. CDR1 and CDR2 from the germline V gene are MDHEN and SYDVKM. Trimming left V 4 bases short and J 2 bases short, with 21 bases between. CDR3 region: CASSSPMDTYPPYEQYF. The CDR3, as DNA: TGTGCCAGCAGTTCTCCGATGGACACTTACCCTCCCTACGAGCAGTACTTC.

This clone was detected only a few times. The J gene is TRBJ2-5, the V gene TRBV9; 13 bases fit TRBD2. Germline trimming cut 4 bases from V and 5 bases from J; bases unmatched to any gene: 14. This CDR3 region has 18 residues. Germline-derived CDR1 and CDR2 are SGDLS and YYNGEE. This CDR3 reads CASSSGLAGVFGMETQYF. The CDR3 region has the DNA TGTGCCAGCAGCTCCGGACTAGCGGGAGTTTTTGGGATGGAGACCCAGTACTTC.

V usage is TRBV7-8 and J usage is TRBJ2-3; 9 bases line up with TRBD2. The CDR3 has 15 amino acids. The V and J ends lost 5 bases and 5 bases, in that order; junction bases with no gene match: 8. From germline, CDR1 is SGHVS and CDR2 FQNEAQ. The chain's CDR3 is CASSKGAGGLDTQYF. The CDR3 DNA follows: TGTGCCAGCAGCAAGGGGGCGGGAGGGTTAGATACGCAGTATTTT.

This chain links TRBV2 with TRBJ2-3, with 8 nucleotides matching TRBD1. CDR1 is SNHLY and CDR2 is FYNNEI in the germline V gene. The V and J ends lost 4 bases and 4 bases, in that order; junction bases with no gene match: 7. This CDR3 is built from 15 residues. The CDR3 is CASSGQGAGSDTQYF. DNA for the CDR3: TGTGCCAGCAGTGGGCAGGGGGCTGGTTCAGATACGCAGTATTTT.

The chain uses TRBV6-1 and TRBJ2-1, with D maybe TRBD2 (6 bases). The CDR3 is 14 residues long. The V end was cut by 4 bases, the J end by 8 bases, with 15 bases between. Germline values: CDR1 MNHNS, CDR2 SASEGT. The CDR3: CASSVFGGSDEQFF. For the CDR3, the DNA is TGTGCCAGCAGTGTTTTTGGGGGGAGCGATGAGCAGTTCTTC.

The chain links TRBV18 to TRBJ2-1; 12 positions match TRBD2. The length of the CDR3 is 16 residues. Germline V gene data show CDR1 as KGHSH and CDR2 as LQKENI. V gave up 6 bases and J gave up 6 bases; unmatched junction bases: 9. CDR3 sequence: CASSPPTGLAGNEQFF. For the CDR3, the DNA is TGTGCCAGCTCCCCTCCCACGGGACTAGCGGGCAATGAGCAGTTCTTC.

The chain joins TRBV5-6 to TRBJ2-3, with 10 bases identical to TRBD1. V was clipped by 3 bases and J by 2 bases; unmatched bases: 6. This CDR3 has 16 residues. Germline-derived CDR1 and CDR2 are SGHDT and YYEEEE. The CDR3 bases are TGTGCCAGCAGCTCAACCGGGACAGGGGTCACAGATACGCAGTATTTT. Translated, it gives CASSSTGTGVTDTQYF.

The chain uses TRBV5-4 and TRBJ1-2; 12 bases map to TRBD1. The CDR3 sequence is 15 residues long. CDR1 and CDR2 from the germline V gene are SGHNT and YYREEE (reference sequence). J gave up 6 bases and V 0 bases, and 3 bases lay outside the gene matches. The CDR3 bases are TGTGCCAGCAGCTTGGAAGGGACAGGGGGCCATGGCTACACCTTC. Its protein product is CASSLEGTGGHGYTF. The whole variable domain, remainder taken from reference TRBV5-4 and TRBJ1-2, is ETGVTQSPTHLIKTRGQQVTLRCSSQSGHNTVSWYQQALGQGPQFIFQYYREEENGRGNFPPRFSGLQFPNYSSELNVNALELDDSALYLCASSLEGTGGHGYTFGSGTRLTVV.